This TCR beta chain emerged from a study of blood T cell repertoires in COVID-19. Study details: Samples came from the United States, Italy and Spain, spanning acute and convalescent COVID-19. From T cells, B-cell-depleted T cells, or PBMCs came the material, which was cDNA or gDNA.

Patients at the Seattle site were enrolled during active infection and followed longitudinally. This clone was recorded a few times. As originally analysed: Estimates of nucleated cell counts were drawn from the amplification of reference gene primers. Using immunoSEQ multiplex PCR, the repertoire was profiled, and TCRdb retains in-frame clones only, with some absent. Clone size and the V and J calls come from that table; the DNA yielded D and trimming. In the table there are about 290,000 clones, about 90% of which are singletons. The J segment lost 6 bases and the V segment lost 4 bases, leaving 15 bases of the junction unmatched. CDR3 length: 16 amino acids. Germline V gene data show CDR1 as SNHLY and CDR2 as FYNNEI.

This sequence was found in a woman aged 25 to 39 with COVID-19, enrolled during active disease. The material sequenced was peripheral blood. The chain is built from TRBV2 and TRBJ2-7; 7 bases map to TRBD2. CDR3 DNA: TGTGCCAGCAGTGCTTCGCTAGGACTAGGTATTCCCGAGCAGTACTTC. Protein product: CASSASLGLGIPEQYF.